This T cell receptor (beta chain) was obtained from a study of T cells in localized non-small cell lung cancer. The protocol was immunoSEQ multiplex PCR, while the TCRdb copy is restricted to in-frame clones and leaves out a portion. The data hold about 6,800 clones, with around 40% observed a single time. There are 15 residues in the CDR3. J was trimmed by 5 bases and V by 2 bases; bases with no gene match: 8. CDR1 and CDR2 (germline): GTSNPN, SVGIG (reference sequence). This chain connects TRBV30 to TRBJ2-5; TRBD2 matches 10 bases. Sequenced here: lung tumor tissue, sampled before any cancer treatment. This TCR was sampled from a man aged 40-75 years with stage III lung adenocarcinoma. The CDR3 reads CAWSRLAGAGETQYF. DNA of the CDR3: TGTGCCTGGAGTAGGCTAGCGGGAGCGGGGGAGACCCAGTACTTC. The full variable domain, completed using reference TRBV30 and TRBJ2-5, is SQTIHQWPATLVQPVGSPLSLECTVEGTSNPNLYWYRQAAGRGLQLLFYSVGIGQISSEVPQNLSASRPQDRQFILSSKKLLLSDSGFYLCAWSRLAGAGETQYFGPGTRLLVL.